This T cell receptor (beta chain) was retrieved from a study of blood T cell repertoires in COVID-19. On the study more broadly: COVID-19 samples from acute and convalescent phases originated in the United States, Italy and Spain. Sources were T cells, B-cell-depleted T cells, or PBMCs; the material itself was cDNA or gDNA.

Authors' analysis steps: Reference gene primer amplification gave nucleated cell count estimates. Some clones are missing from TCRdb's copy, which holds only in-frame ones; the method was immunoSEQ multiplex PCR. V and J calls and clone size are copied from that table; D and trimming were computed from the DNA. The data show some 360,000 clones, 87% seen once. Germline V gene lookup returns CDR1 LNHDA and CDR2 SQIVND (reference sequence). The CDR3 consists of 15 residues. V gave up 4 bases and J gave up 0 bases, with 11 bases separating them. Patients at the Seattle site were enrolled during active infection and followed longitudinally. The table lists this clone with a count of one.

The clonotype originates from a woman aged 60 to 75 with COVID-19, enrolled during active disease. Material for sequencing was peripheral blood. The chain couples TRBV19 to TRBJ2-3; D possibly corresponds to TRBD1 (6 bases). DNA for the CDR3: TGTGCCAGTAGTAACAGGGCCCTTAGCACAGATACGCAGTATTTT. Translating it yields CASSNRALSTDTQYF.